This T cell receptor (beta chain) was sequenced in a study of cytomegalovirus exposure and HLA in healthy donors. As for the study in general: Early released data had 65 million to 100 million unique TCRs, all coming from HLA-typed donors.

Primers included in the PCR were 60 Vbeta and 13 Jbeta primers. TCRdb keeps only in-frame clones here, not all; method: immunoSEQ multiplex PCR. The table has 180,000 or so clones, around two thirds seen once; the top ten hold under 3%. The CDR3 runs to 15 residues. Per the germline V gene, CDR1 is LNHDA and CDR2 is SQIVND (reference sequence). V was trimmed by 4 bases and J by 0 bases, leaving 10 bases between them. This chain uses TRBV19 with TRBJ1-3, with D perhaps matching TRBD1 (6 bases). Input material: PBMCs. The clonotype comes from a man aged 35 to 55 in good health and CMV-seronegative. The CDR3 protein is CASSTPGHSGNTIYF. The CDR3, as DNA: TGTGCCAGTAGTACACCGGGACACTCTGGAAACACCATATATTTT.